This TCR beta chain appears in the sequencing data of a study of OX40 agonist ivuxolimab in advanced cancers. Study details: Patients were treated with ivuxolimab, an agonistic anti-OX40 (CD134) antibody. At 0.01 to 10 mg/kg, ivuxolimab was administered intravenously to patients every 2 weeks. Participants could have had prior anti-PD-1, anti-PD-L1 or anti-CTLA-4 therapy, and about 40% had some. Findings and limits, study-wide: The authors also found low normalized T-cell clonal expansion in some nonresponders.

The method was immunoSEQ multiplex PCR; TCRdb's version includes in-frame clones alone and lacks a portion of them. The profile covers 35,000 to 45,000 clones, with about 79% appearing a single time and about 23% taken by the ten largest. The trim removed 5 bases at V and 9 bases at J, leaving 9 bases unmatched. This CDR3 region has 16 residues. CDR1 SGHVS and CDR2 FQNEAQ come from the germline V gene. About this clone itself: Its target is unknown.

The V gene is TRBV7-8, the J gene TRBJ2-1; 14 bases are shared with TRBD2. This TCR was recovered from an adult with an advanced solid tumor such as melanoma, head and neck, liver or kidney cancer. The sequenced sample was CD4+ or CD8+ T cells sorted from blood, obtained in a trial of the OX40 agonist ivuxolimab. The CDR3 nucleotides are TGTGCCAGCAGCCCCACGGGACTAGCGGGAGTGGGTGAGCAGTTCTTC. Residues: CASSPTGLAGVGEQFF. The full variable domain, with the rest looked up from reference TRBV7-8 and TRBJ2-1, is GAGVSQSPRYKVAKRGQDVALRCDPISGHVSLFWYQQALGQGPEFLTYFQNEAQLDKSGLPSDRFFAERPEGSVSTLKIQRTQQEDSAVYLCASSPTGLAGVGEQFFGPGTRLTVL.